This TCR beta chain is drawn from a study of blood T cell repertoires in COVID-19. Participants' reported clinical history set cohort assignment. Under the authors' procedure: By means of reference gene primer amplification, nucleated cell counts were estimated. Here immunoSEQ multiplex PCR was the method, and the copy in TCRdb shows in-frame clones only, minus some. V and J calls and clone size are copied from that table; D and trimming were computed from the DNA. The sample includes about 270,000 clones, 90% seen only once; the top ten take about 4%. Germline assignment: CDR1 MDHEN and CDR2 SYDVKM. The V gene lost 3 bases and the J gene lost 1 base, with 7 bases spanning the gap. The CDR3 covers 13 residues.

The chain is built from TRBV28 and TRBJ2-7; weak D call: TRBD2 (5 bases). Sample: PBMCs or T cells enriched from blood (not recorded which). The source of this sequence is a woman aged 25 to 39 with acute COVID-19. The CDR3, as DNA: TGTGCCAGCAGTTTTCGGGGATCCTACGAGCAGTACTTC. Amino acids: CASSFRGSYEQYF.